Below, one TCR beta chain is given with its context. TCRdb keeps only in-frame clones here, not all; method: immunoSEQ multiplex PCR. The table lists over 150,000 clones, 94% of them singletons, with about 0.31% in the top ten. The data were obtained in a study of OX40 agonist ivuxolimab in advanced cancers. The CDR3 consists of 14 residues. CDR1 is LNHDA and CDR2 is SQIVND in the germline V gene (reference sequence). V gave up 7 bases and J gave up 7 bases, with 19 bases separating them. The input for sequencing was CD4+ or CD8+ T cells sorted from blood, taken in a trial of the OX40 agonist ivuxolimab. The V and J genes are TRBV19 and TRBJ1-2; D gene ambiguous. This clonotype originated in an adult with an advanced solid tumor such as melanoma, head and neck, liver or kidney cancer. The CDR3 DNA follows: TGTGCCAGTACCCAGACGGGATCTATAGGTGGCTACACCTTC. This codes for CASTQTGSIGGYTF.